Presented here are 24 T cell receptor beta chains from one specimen sequenced in a study of OX40 agonist ivuxolimab in advanced cancers. Profiling relied on immunoSEQ multiplex PCR, and the TCRdb table lists in-frame clones only, not all of them. The sample holds around 140,000 clones; under 95% are singletons and the top ten take over 0.8%. The sequencing used CD4+ or CD8+ T cells sorted from blood, collected in a trial of the OX40 agonist ivuxolimab. These receptors originate from an adult with an advanced solid tumor such as melanoma, head and neck, liver or kidney cancer.

The chain uses TRBV11-2 and TRBJ1-4; the match to TRBD1 covers 8 bases. The CDR3 is 14 residues long. The germline V gene has CDR1 SGHAT and CDR2 FQNNGV. V shed 3 bases and J 8 bases; nucleotides not matched to a gene: 5. CDR3 region: CASSFGQGGEKLFF. The CDR3 DNA reads TGTGCCAGCAGCTTTGGACAGGGAGGGGAAAAACTGTTTTTT.

V and J are TRBV6-5 and TRBJ1-2; 12 positions match TRBD1. The V gene's germline CDR1 is MNHEY and CDR2 SVGAGI. The junction had 10 bases not matched to a gene; V was cut back by 10 bases and J by 7 bases. The CDR3 spans 14 residues. The CDR3 bases are TGTGCCACAGAAACGGGACAGGGGGCGCGTGGCTACACCTTC. It encodes CATETGQGARGYTF.

The gene calls are TRBV7-9 and TRBJ1-5, with D unresolved. V was clipped by 2 bases and J by 5 bases, with 4 bases between them. The CDR3 spans 12 residues. CDR1 is SEHNR, CDR2 FQNEAQ, per germline (reference sequence). CDR3 nucleotide sequence: TGTGCCAGCAGCTTATTCGATCAGCCCCAGCATTTT. Encoded protein: CASSLFDQPQHF.

The V gene is TRBV6-5, the J gene TRBJ1-4; no firm D call. This CDR3 is built from 14 residues. V lost 6 bases to trimming and J lost 0 bases, with 8 bases between them. CDR1 and CDR2 (germline): MNHEY, SVGAGI. CDR3 amino acids: CASSSTATNEKLFF. DNA for the CDR3: TGTGCCAGCAGCTCGACTGCAACTAATGAAAAACTGTTTTTT.

The J gene is TRBJ2-7, the V gene TRBV7-2; 7 bases map to TRBD1. CDR3 size: 16 residues. The trim removed 5 bases at V and 0 bases at J, leaving 10 bases unmatched. The germline CDR1 and CDR2 sequences are SGHTA and FQGNSA. The CDR3 nucleotides read TGTGCCAGCAGCCCCAGACAGAGACAGGGCTCCTACGAGCAGTACTTC. Translation gives CASSPRQRQGSYEQYF.

The J gene is TRBJ1-1, the V gene TRBV9; D gene unclear. CDR1 and CDR2 from the germline V gene are SGDLS and YYNGEE. The CDR3 is 14 residues long. The germline V and J ends were trimmed by 2 bases and 1 base, with 9 bases remaining between them. CDR3 sequence reads: CASSVSPQNTEAFF. The CDR3 nucleotides read TGTGCCAGCAGCGTCAGCCCTCAGAACACTGAAGCTTTCTTT.

The chain couples TRBV6-6 to TRBJ1-2; 7 nucleotides match TRBD1. V lost 5 bases to trimming and J lost 3 bases; unmatched junction nucleotides: 12. The CDR3 consists of 16 residues. Germline-derived CDR1 and CDR2 are MNHNY and SVGAGI (reference sequence). In DNA form, the CDR3 reads TGTGCCAGCAGTCGAATTATACAGGGGTCTGACTATGGCTACACCTTC. Its translation is CASSRIIQGSDYGYTF.

The chain carries TRBV7-2 and TRBJ2-2, with 9 nucleotides matching TRBD2. This CDR3 is 18 amino acids long. With V trimmed by 2 bases and J by 4 bases, 11 bases remained unmatched. Germline assignment: CDR1 SGHTA and CDR2 FQGNSA. For the CDR3, the DNA is TGTGCCAGCAGCTTAAGGGCGGCGGGAGGGCCGAGCACCGGGGAGCTGTTTTTT. Its protein product is CASSLRAAGGPSTGELFF.

CDR3 bases: TGTGCCAGCAGCGTAGCCACTCAGGGCGGCTACACCTTC. It translates to CASSVATQGGYTF. The chain employs TRBV9 and TRBJ1-2, with TRBD1 as a possible D gene (5 bases). The V gene's germline CDR1 is SGDLS and CDR2 YYNGEE. The V gene lost 0 bases and the J gene lost 8 bases, with 11 bases spanning the gap. This CDR3 has 13 residues.

The chain combines TRBV7-2 with TRBJ2-7, with TRBD1 identical over 9 bases. V was clipped by 5 bases and J by 4 bases; unmatched bases: 6. Germline values: CDR1 SGHTA, CDR2 FQGNSA. CDR3 length: 14 amino acids. Here the CDR3 reads CASSVGTGRYEQYF. CDR3 DNA sequence: TGTGCCAGCAGCGTGGGGACAGGGCGGTACGAGCAGTACTTC. The full variable domain, its missing parts supplied by reference TRBV7-2 and TRBJ2-7, is GAGVSQSPSNKVTEKGKDVELRCDPISGHTALYWYRQSLGQGLEFLIYFQGNSAPDKSGLPSDRFSAERTGGSVSTLTIQRTQQEDSAVYLCASSVGTGRYEQYFGPGTRLTVT.

The rearrangement uses TRBV4-1 and TRBJ1-1; D unresolved. The V end was cut by 5 bases, the J end by 11 bases, with 15 bases between. The CDR3 has 12 residues. Germline values: CDR1 MGHRA, CDR2 YSYEKL. CDR3 in amino acids: CASSVPHSKAFF. The CDR3 bases are TGCGCCAGCAGCGTCCCCCACAGCAAGGCTTTCTTT.

The V call is TRBV5-1, the J call TRBJ2-1; D call uncertain. The CDR3 contains 14 residues. Germline V gene data show CDR1 as SGHRS and CDR2 as YFSETQ. V lost 4 bases to trimming and J lost 6 bases, with 14 bases between them. The CDR3: CASSPGPPSNEQFF. CDR3 coding DNA: TGCGCCAGCAGCCCCGGCCCGCCCAGCAATGAGCAGTTCTTC.

This chain links TRBV28 with TRBJ1-4; a weak D match, TRBD1 (5 bases). This CDR3 has 14 amino acids. Trimming left V 7 bases short and J 1 base short, with 10 bases between. Per germline, CDR1 MDHEN and CDR2 SYDVKM. The CDR3 is CASMGGGTNEKLFF. The DNA for the CDR3 is TGTGCCAGCATGGGGGGGGGAACTAATGAAAAACTGTTTTTT.

The chain joins TRBV6-1 to TRBJ2-1, with D possibly being TRBD2 (6 bases). The CDR3 is 15 residues long. CDR1 MNHNS and CDR2 SASEGT come from the germline V gene. The V end lost 6 bases, the J end lost 6 bases, and 18 bases lay between the germline ends. This chain's CDR3 is CASSPGGWDVNEQFF. CDR3 coding DNA: TGTGCCAGCAGCCCCGGGGGATGGGACGTCAATGAGCAGTTCTTC.

The rearrangement uses TRBV5-1 and TRBJ2-7; the D gene could be TRBD1 or TRBD2 (5 bases each). CDR1 SGHRS and CDR2 YFSETQ come from the germline V gene. V dropped 0 bases and J dropped 4 bases, with 17 bases sitting between them. There are 16 residues in the CDR3. The CDR3 spells CASSLELGGGGYEQYF. CDR3 coding DNA: TGCGCCAGCAGCTTGGAGTTGGGCGGTGGGGGATACGAGCAGTACTTC.

The chain uses TRBV7-6 and TRBJ2-7; 8 bases line up with TRBD1. J was trimmed by 6 bases and V by 8 bases; bases with no gene match: 15. Germline V gives CDR1 SGHVS, CDR2 FNYEAQ. The CDR3 is 15 amino acids. The CDR3 DNA reads TGTGCCAGCGGATCGAAAGGGCAGGGGGCGGCCGAGCAGTACTTC. It translates to CASGSKGQGAAEQYF.

The chain joins TRBV2 to TRBJ2-1, with D maybe TRBD1 (6 bases). This CDR3 is built from 12 residues. Trimming shortened V by 4 bases and J by 8 bases, and 9 bases separated the two germline ends. Germline V gene lookup returns CDR1 SNHLY and CDR2 FYNNEI. In DNA form, the CDR3 reads TGTGCCAGCAGTGGGCAGGGGTATGAGCAGTTCTTC. Translating it yields CASSGQGYEQFF.

This clone was seen once. The chain is built from TRBV2 and TRBJ2-5; D might be TRBD2 (6 bases). V lost 2 bases and J 7 bases, leaving 17 bases between the germline ends. The CDR3 loop spans 15 amino acids. CDR1 is SNHLY and CDR2 is FYNNEI in the germline V gene. The CDR3 nucleotides read TGTGCCAGCAGTGAAAGGAGGGTTGAAAGCGGGACCCAGTACTTC. Protein product: CASSERRVESGTQYF.

The chain joins TRBV7-2 to TRBJ2-7; TRBD1 is a possible D gene (5 bases). The CDR3 sequence is 12 residues long. Deletions cut 5 bases from V and 4 bases from J, with 9 bases between. Germline V lookup: CDR1 SGHTA, CDR2 FQGNSA. The DNA for the CDR3 is TGTGCCAGCAGCGCGCAGGGTTACGAGCAGTACTTC. It codes for CASSAQGYEQYF.

This chain uses TRBV6-4 with TRBJ1-1, with 8 bases fitting TRBD1. Germline CDR1 reads MRHNA; CDR2 reads SNTAGT. The CDR3 contains 16 residues. V was clipped by 2 bases and J by 5 bases; unmatched bases: 10. The CDR3 DNA reads as TGTGCCAGCAGTGACCTGGCAGGGGGCGCGAAGACTGAAGCTTTCTTT. Its protein product is CASSDLAGGAKTEAFF.

This clone has a handful of counts. The chain links TRBV2 to TRBJ2-1, with TRBD2 matching over 7 bases. Germline assignment: CDR1 SNHLY and CDR2 FYNNEI. The V gene end was trimmed by 10 bases and the J gene end by 8 bases; junction bases not matched to a gene: 14. This CDR3 has 14 amino acids. The CDR3 protein is CATVRDYYMDEQFF. The CDR3 DNA sequence: TGTGCCACCGTCCGGGACTACTATATGGATGAGCAGTTCTTC.

The chain carries TRBV14 and TRBJ2-1; D not resolved. Germline CDR1 SGHDN, CDR2 FVKESK. There are 14 residues in the CDR3. Between the trimmed V and J ends, which lost 1 base and 7 bases, there was a span of 11 bases. CDR3 sequence (DNA): TGTGCCAGCAGCCAAGCGCTCGGGTGGAATGAGCAGTTCTTC. It yields the protein CASSQALGWNEQFF. Together with reference TRBV14 and TRBJ2-1, the CDR3 gives the full variable domain: EAGVTQFPSHSVIEKGQTVTLRCDPISGHDNLYWYRRVMGKEIKFLLHFVKESKQDESGMPNNRFLAERTGGTYSTLKVQPAELEDSGVYFCASSQALGWNEQFFGPGTRLTVL.

This chain connects TRBV7-2 to TRBJ2-2; TRBD1 or TRBD2 may be the D gene (6 bases each). V shed 5 bases and J shed 4 bases, with 14 bases lying between them. The CDR3 has 15 residues. Germline values: CDR1 SGHTA, CDR2 FQGNSA. CDR3 bases: TGTGCCAGCAGCCCCCGGGGGCAGAGCACCGGGGAGCTGTTTTTT. It yields the protein CASSPRGQSTGELFF.

Concerning this clone itself: At one end, the junction sequence differs from germline, possibly due to a read error. V and J are TRBV28 and TRBJ1-1; the D is unclear. The CDR3 extends over 8 amino acids. CDR1 is MDHEN, CDR2 SYDVKM, per germline. Here the CDR3 DNA reads TGTGCCGGCAGCGGGGCTTTCTTT. It is translated as CAGSGAFF.